One sample yielded the 20 T cell receptor beta chains listed below, sequenced in a study of blood T cell repertoires in COVID-19. Using immunoSEQ multiplex PCR, the repertoire was profiled, and TCRdb retains in-frame clones only, with some absent. The sample lists fewer than 400,000 clones; about 92% were seen once. Sequencing was performed on PBMCs or T cells enriched from blood (not recorded which). The receptors were sampled from a woman aged 25 to 39 who had recovered from COVID-19.

The chain couples TRBV19 to TRBJ1-1, with 8 bases aligning to TRBD1. The CDR3 totals 14 residues. The V gene end was trimmed by 1 base and the J gene end by 4 bases; junction bases not matched to a gene: 2. The germline CDR1 and CDR2 sequences are LNHDA and SQIVND (reference sequence). This chain's CDR3 is CASSIGQGTTEAFF. As DNA, the CDR3 is TGTGCCAGTAGTATAGGACAGGGGACCACTGAAGCTTTCTTT. The whole variable domain, remainder taken from reference TRBV19 and TRBJ1-1, is DGGITQSPKYLFRKEGQNVTLSCEQNLNHDAMYWYRQDPGQGLRLIYYSQIVNDFQKGDIAEGYSVSREKKESFPLTVTSAQKNPTAFYLCASSIGQGTTEAFFGQGTRLTVV.

The table lists this clone with a count of one. The J gene is TRBJ2-3, the V gene TRBV7-2; the D gene is possibly TRBD1 (5 bases). Germline V gene sequence: CDR1 SGHTA, CDR2 FQGNSA. Trimming took 3 bases from V and 2 from J, leaving 9 bases between them. The CDR3 extends over 14 amino acids. CDR3 in amino acids: CASSFQGNTDTQYF. CDR3 in DNA: TGTGCCAGCAGCTTTCAGGGAAACACAGATACGCAGTATTTT. The whole variable domain, filled in from reference TRBV7-2 and TRBJ2-3, reads GAGVSQSPSNKVTEKGKDVELRCDPISGHTALYWYRQSLGQGLEFLIYFQGNSAPDKSGLPSDRFSAERTGGSVSTLTIQRTQQEDSAVYLCASSFQGNTDTQYFGPGTRLTVL.

This chain joins TRBV6-5 and TRBJ2-3, with 7 bases matching TRBD2. Per germline, CDR1 MNHEY and CDR2 SVGAGI. J lost 6 bases, V lost 9 bases, and 3 bases had no gene match. The CDR3 consists of 11 residues. Here the CDR3 DNA reads TGTGCCAGTCGGCGGGGGGATACGCAGTATTTT. Protein: CASRRGDTQYF.

J is TRBJ2-1 and V is TRBV4-3; TRBD2 aligns across 11 bases. The CDR3 loop spans 18 amino acids. Germline trimming cut 0 bases from V and 7 bases from J; bases unmatched to any gene: 11. Germline loops: CDR1 LGHNA, CDR2 YSLEER. For the CDR3, the DNA is TGCGCCAGCAGCCAAGATCTCCCCCTAGCGGGAGGCGTTAATGAGCAGTTCTTC. Amino acids: CASSQDLPLAGGVNEQFF.

This chain uses TRBV7-9 with TRBJ1-5; no firm D call. The germline gives CDR1 SEHNR, CDR2 FQNEAQ (reference sequence). The V and J ends lost 5 bases and 2 bases respectively, with 13 bases between them. The CDR3 loop spans 15 amino acids. In nucleotides, the CDR3 is TGTGCCAGCAGCCCAGCGGGGTCCGGCAATCAGCCCCAGCATTTT. This gives the protein CASSPAGSGNQPQHF. Supplemented by reference TRBV7-9 and TRBJ1-5, the full variable domain reads DTGVSQNPRHKITKRGQNVTFRCDPISEHNRLYWYRQTLGQGPEFLTYFQNEAQLEKSRLLSDRFSAERPKGSFSTLEIQRTEQGDSAMYLCASSPAGSGNQPQHFGDGTRLSIL.

The rearrangement links TRBV7-9 to TRBJ2-1; tentative D call: TRBD2 (5 bases). This CDR3 spans 16 amino acids. Germline loops: CDR1 SEHNR, CDR2 FQNEAQ (reference sequence). The ends were cut back, 5 bases at V and 1 base at J, with 15 bases in the middle. CDR3 nucleotide sequence: TGTGCCAGCAGCCCACCAGTGGTAGCGTCCTACAATGAGCAGTTCTTC. This gives the protein CASSPPVVASYNEQFF.

The rearrangement links TRBV5-1 to TRBJ2-1; 7 nucleotides align to TRBD1. Germline V gene lookup returns CDR1 SGHRS and CDR2 YFSETQ. The junction had 5 bases not matched to a gene; V was cut back by 1 base and J by 4 bases. This CDR3 region has 15 residues. CDR3 coding DNA: TGCGCCAGCAGCTTGACTCCAGGGGGTTACAATGAGCAGTTCTTC. This sequence encodes CASSLTPGGYNEQFF.

This sequence joins TRBV5-1 and TRBJ2-3; TRBD1 agrees at 12 bases. The CDR3 consists of 15 residues. V shed 3 bases and J 6 bases; nucleotides not matched to a gene: 5. From germline, CDR1 is SGHRS and CDR2 YFSETQ. The CDR3 here is CASSSGQGAYDTQYF. The DNA for the CDR3 is TGCGCCAGCAGCTCGGGACAGGGGGCATATGATACGCAGTATTTT.

V gene TRBV15 combines with J gene TRBJ1-2; D possibly corresponds to TRBD1 (6 bases). Germline loops: CDR1 LNHNV, CDR2 YYDKDF (reference sequence). The CDR3 extends over 16 amino acids. Trimming cost V 4 bases and J 5 bases, with 20 bases left between them. The CDR3, as DNA: TGTGCCACCAGCACGGGGGGCCGGACAGAGCTATATGGCTACACCTTC. The encoded protein is CATSTGGRTELYGYTF.

The chain couples TRBV18 to TRBJ2-5; 8 bases map to TRBD1. V lost 3 bases and J lost 5; bases outside the gene matches: 8. The CDR3 loop spans 15 amino acids. CDR1 and CDR2 (germline): KGHSH, LQKENI. CDR3 in DNA: TGTGCCAGCTCACCTCTCGGACAGGGCGGGGAGACCCAGTACTTC. Protein sequence: CASSPLGQGGETQYF.

V gene TRBV14 combines with J gene TRBJ1-2; 7 nucleotides match TRBD1. The CDR3 is 15 residues long. CDR1 is SGHDN, CDR2 FVKESK, per germline. The V segment lost 4 bases and the J segment 7 bases; nucleotides outside the gene matches: 12. DNA for the CDR3: TGTGCCAGCAGCCTCTTCGACAGGGTGGAGAGTGGCTACACCTTC. Translation: CASSLFDRVESGYTF.

The chain employs TRBV5-1 and TRBJ2-2; 9 bases map to TRBD2. The CDR3 covers 17 residues. J was trimmed by 5 bases and V by 4 bases; bases with no gene match: 12. Germline V gene lookup returns CDR1 SGHRS and CDR2 YFSETQ. CDR3 loop: CASSVRGASGITGELFF. CDR3 bases: TGCGCCAGCAGCGTCCGTGGGGCTAGCGGGATTACCGGGGAGCTGTTTTTT.

V usage is TRBV19 and J usage is TRBJ2-7, with 7 positions matching TRBD1. V dropped 3 bases and J dropped 2; count of bases not matched to a gene: 4. The CDR3 is 14 amino acids. CDR1 and CDR2 (germline): LNHDA, SQIVND (reference sequence). CDR3 in DNA: TGTGCCAGTAGTATCGGGACAGAGACCTACGAGCAGTACTTC. This translates into CASSIGTETYEQYF.

The chain links TRBV6-5 to TRBJ1-1; no clear D gene. The germline V and J ends were trimmed by 7 bases and 1 base, with 10 bases remaining between them. CDR1 is MNHEY and CDR2 is SVGAGI in the germline V gene. The CDR3 totals 13 residues. Here the CDR3 reads CASMIQSNTEAFF. Written as DNA, the CDR3 is TGTGCCAGCATGATACAGTCGAACACTGAAGCTTTCTTT.

The genes are TRBV7-6 and TRBJ2-7, with D tentatively TRBD1 (7 bases). With 2 bases removed from V and 5 bases from J, the gap between germline ends came to 19 bases. The CDR3 runs 16 residues. Germline V gives CDR1 SGHVS, CDR2 FNYEAQ. The chain's CDR3 is CASSLQGGAVFHEQYF. The DNA for the CDR3 is TGTGCCAGCAGCTTACAGGGGGGCGCGGTTTTCCACGAGCAGTACTTC.

The chain carries TRBV12-3 or TRBV12-4 and TRBJ1-1, with 7 bases lining up with TRBD1. The V gene end was trimmed by 1 base and the J gene end by 11 bases; junction bases not matched to a gene: 4. The CDR3 runs 12 residues. The CDR3 sequence: CASSLVRGRAFF. Here the CDR3 DNA reads TGTGCCAGCAGTTTAGTGAGGGGGCGGGCTTTCTTT.

The J gene is TRBJ1-1, the V gene TRBV5-3; tentative D call: TRBD1 (5 bases). TRBV5-3 is assigned to the ORF class and has an uncertain function. The CDR3 length is 18 residues. Trimming took 4 bases from V and 1 from J, leaving 23 bases between them. The CDR3 is CARSERRQCPQRNTEAFF. CDR3 nucleotide sequence: TGTGCCAGAAGCGAGAGGAGACAGTGCCCCCAAAGGAACACTGAAGCTTTCTTT.

V is TRBV11-2 and J is TRBJ1-2; D is possibly TRBD1 (6 bases). Germline V gene lookup returns CDR1 SGHAT and CDR2 FQNNGV. This CDR3 has 16 residues. V lost 3 bases, J lost 3 bases, and 17 bases lay in between. The CDR3 nucleotides read TGTGCCAGCAGCTTGGACGGACAGTCTGGGGACTATGGCTACACCTTC. Its protein product is CASSLDGQSGDYGYTF. Looking up the rest from reference TRBV11-2 and TRBJ1-2 gives the full variable domain: EAGVAQSPRYKIIEKRQSVAFWCNPISGHATLYWYQQILGQGPKLLIQFQNNGVVDDSQLPKDRFSAERLKGVDSTLKIQPAKLEDSAVYLCASSLDGQSGDYGYTFGSGTRLTVV.

V is TRBV29-1 and J is TRBJ1-2, with D perhaps TRBD1 (6 bases). With 5 bases removed from V and 6 bases from J, the gap between germline ends came to 10 bases. Germline V lookup: CDR1 SQVTM, CDR2 ANQGSEA. The CDR3 has 11 residues. CDR3 in DNA: TGCAGCGTTCAGGGGCTGGATGGCTACACCTTC. Amino acids: CSVQGLDGYTF. The whole variable domain, filled in from reference TRBV29-1 and TRBJ1-2, reads SAVISQKPSRDICQRGTSLTIQCQVDSQVTMMFWYRQQPGQSLTLIATANQGSEATYESGFVIDKFPISRPNLTFSTLTVSNMSPEDSSIYLCSVQGLDGYTFGSGTRLTVV.

This clone was seen a handful of times. V gene TRBV7-9 combines with J gene TRBJ1-4; 8 positions match TRBD1. The germline V gene has CDR1 SEHNR and CDR2 FQNEAQ (reference sequence). The CDR3 runs to 15 residues. The trim removed 4 bases at V and 8 bases at J, leaving 9 bases unmatched. The chain's CDR3 is CASSSGQGHGEKLFF. The CDR3 DNA follows: TGTGCCAGCAGCTCTGGACAGGGTCACGGGGAAAAACTGTTTTTT.